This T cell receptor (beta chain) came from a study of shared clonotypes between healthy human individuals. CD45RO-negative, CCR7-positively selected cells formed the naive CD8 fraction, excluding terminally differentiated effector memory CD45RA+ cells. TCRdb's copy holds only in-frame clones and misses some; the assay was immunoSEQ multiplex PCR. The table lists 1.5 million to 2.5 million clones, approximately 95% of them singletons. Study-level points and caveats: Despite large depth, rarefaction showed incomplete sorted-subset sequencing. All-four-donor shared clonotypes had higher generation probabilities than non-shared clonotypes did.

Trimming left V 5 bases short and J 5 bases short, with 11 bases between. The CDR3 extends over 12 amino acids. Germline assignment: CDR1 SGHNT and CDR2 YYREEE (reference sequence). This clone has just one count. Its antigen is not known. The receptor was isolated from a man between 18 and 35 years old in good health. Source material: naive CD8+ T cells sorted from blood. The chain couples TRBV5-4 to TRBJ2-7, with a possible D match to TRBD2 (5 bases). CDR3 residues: CASSYTGDEQYF. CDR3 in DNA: TGTGCCAGCAGTTACACCGGGGACGAGCAGTACTTC.